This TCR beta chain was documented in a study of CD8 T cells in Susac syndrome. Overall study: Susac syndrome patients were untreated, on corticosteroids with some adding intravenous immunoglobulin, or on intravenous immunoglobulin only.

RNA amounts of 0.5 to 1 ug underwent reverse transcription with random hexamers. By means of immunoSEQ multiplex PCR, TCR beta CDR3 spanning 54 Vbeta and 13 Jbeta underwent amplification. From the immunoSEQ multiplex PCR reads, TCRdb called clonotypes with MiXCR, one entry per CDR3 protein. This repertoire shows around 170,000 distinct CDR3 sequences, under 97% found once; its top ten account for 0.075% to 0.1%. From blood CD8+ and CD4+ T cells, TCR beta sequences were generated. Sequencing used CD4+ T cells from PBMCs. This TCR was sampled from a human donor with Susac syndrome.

CDR3 loop: CASRASGGSNEQFF. The CDR3 DNA reads TGTGCCAGCCGGGCTAGCGGGGGGTCCAATGAGCAGTTCTTC. The chain couples TRBV6-4 to TRBJ2-1, with TRBD2 matching 11 bases. This CDR3 is 14 amino acids long. The germline V gene has CDR1 MRHNA and CDR2 SNTAGT. Losses at the gene ends were 8 bases for V and 6 bases for J; bases not matched to a gene: 6.